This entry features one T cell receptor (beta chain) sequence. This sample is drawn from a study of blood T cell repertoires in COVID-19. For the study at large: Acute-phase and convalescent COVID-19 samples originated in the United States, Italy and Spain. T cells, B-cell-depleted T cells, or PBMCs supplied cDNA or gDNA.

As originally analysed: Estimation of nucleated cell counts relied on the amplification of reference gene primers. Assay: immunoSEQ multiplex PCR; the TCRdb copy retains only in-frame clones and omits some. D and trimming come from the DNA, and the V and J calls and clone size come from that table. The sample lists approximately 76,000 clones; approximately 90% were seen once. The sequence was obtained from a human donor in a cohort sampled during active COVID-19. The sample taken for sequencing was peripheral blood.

CDR3 loop: CASSVRDRDTEAFF. CDR3 DNA: TGTGCCAGCAGCGTAAGGGACAGGGACACTGAAGCTTTCTTT. This chain uses TRBV9 with TRBJ1-1, with 9 nucleotides matching TRBD1. Germline CDR1 and CDR2: SGDLS and YYNGEE. CDR3 length equals 14 residues. The V segment lost 1 base and the J segment 3 bases; nucleotides outside the gene matches: 1.